This TCR beta chain was recovered during a study of T cells in Graves' hyperthyroidism and ophthalmopathy. The CDR3 extends over 14 amino acids. CDR1 and CDR2 from the germline V gene are MNHEY and SVGEGT. V lost 5 bases to trimming and J lost 4 bases, with 14 bases between them. Amplification of TCR beta CDR3 regions used RNA as the template. The HTBI primer set drove a first-round RT-PCR of the TCR CDR3. TCRdb recomputed calls from the multiplex PCR reads with MiXCR, one row per CDR3 protein. This table holds around 520,000 distinct CDR3 sequences, approximately 25% found once. Study results and limitations: Most thyroid clonotypes with frequency above 0.001 were detected in blood.

Notes on this clonotype: Its antigen is as yet unknown.

The source of this sequence is a woman aged 25 to 45 with Graves' ophthalmopathy. The chain employs TRBV6-2 or TRBV6-3 and TRBJ1-2, with D tentatively TRBD1 (6 bases). The specimen was blood. The CDR3 region is CASSPPGTIYGYTF. DNA for the CDR3: TGTGCCAGCAGTCCACCCGGGACAATCTATGGCTACACCTTC.